Detailed here is one T cell receptor beta chain. What this receptor recognizes is not known. The record has no base qualities; no much larger clone is one base away. The TCR beta CDR3 regions were amplified from RNA transcripts. The first round of RT-PCR for the TCR CDR3 was performed with the HTBI primer set and the Qiagen OneStep RT-PCR kit. The libraries were constructed in a second round of multiplex PCR and then size-selected and purified. Sequencing of the libraries was done on an Illumina HiSeq2000 using paired-end 100 bp reads. The authors processed their data as follows. SOAPnuke was used to process the raw data, with reads discarded if the reads contained adapters or uncalled bases, had a mean Phred below 15, or lacked an exact constant-primer or identifier match. COPE v1.2.5 was used to merge the high-quality paired reads, and each unique nucleotide sequence was defined as a clonotype. Clonotypes were aligned to IMGT TRBV, TRBD and TRBJ reference segments using MiTCR v1.1. Analysis was restricted to V-J combinations with a frequency above 0.0001, which covered roughly 99% of repertoires. A TCS score was defined as the ratio of F50 (clonal expansion) to E x V (chaos), with BLOSUM62-based TCRdist applied between CDR3 peptides within each V-J. Welch's t-statistics and random forest reduced several hundred V-J features to roughly 13, which were used in a naive Bayes classifier (R e1071). The public reads were reanalyzed by TCRdb: fastp trimming at Q25, MiXCR alignment, in-frame beta chains only. Identical CDR3 protein sequences are pooled into one entry, listed with their most common genes and DNA. The V and J calls were not made by the authors but by TCRdb's processing. This sample has over 550,000 distinct CDR3 sequences in its table, and 16% of those were observed once. The leading ten clones occupy 15% to 20% of the sample.

The CDR3 holds 17 amino acids from the cysteine to the phenylalanine. The entry retains the CDR3 DNA only, 51 bases that are in frame from base 1. V lost 5 bases and J lost 3 bases, and the count of bases not matched to a germline gene is 7. The data belong to a study of T cells in Graves' hyperthyroidism and ophthalmopathy (dated by TCRdb to about 2019). About the full investigation: Peripheral blood samples were taken at the time of initial diagnosis, prior to any treatment. In addition, the study compared T-cell repertoires in thyroid tissue and in blood from several Graves' hyperthyroidism patients. The approximately 100 discovery patients were divided at random into training and test sets in a 7:3 ratio. TCR Vbeta CDR3 sequencing of around 130 peripheral blood samples (roughly 41 ophthalmopathy, 70 to 85 hyperthyroidism and roughly 17 progressor patients) is reported in the paper. A discovery cohort of around 98 patients, approximately 45 with Graves' ophthalmopathy and under 60 with stable Graves' hyperthyroidism, was used to find distinguishing TCR V-J signatures. Prospective prediction of ophthalmopathy was tested in an independent validation cohort consisting of 18 to 20 hyperthyroidism patients and some 17 patients who later progressed to ophthalmopathy. Following sampling, methimazole starting at 30 mg daily was given to hyperthyroidism patients, and high-dose intravenous methylprednisolone was given to ophthalmopathy patients. Summary of the overall study and its limitations: Blood samples also contained most of the expanded thyroid clonotypes (frequency above 0.001), which suggests that blood repertoires may reflect thyroid immune responses. Sample size was not statistically predetermined, and blinding of investigators to group allocation was not performed. In cross-validation, a model built on a 13 V-J signature told ophthalmopathy apart from stable hyperthyroidism with roughly 87% sensitivity and about 81% specificity, and in testing the same model reached 80%/75%. In validation, progression to ophthalmopathy was predicted by the model with roughly 69% sensitivity and approximately 78% specificity, a median of roughly six months before onset.

A patient counted as having stable Graves' hyperthyroidism if no progression to ophthalmopathy occurred over 18 months of follow-up. Hyperthyroidism patients were newly diagnosed, with disease duration under 2 months, and aged 18 to 65 years. The study excluded patients with uncontrolled infections, other autoimmune diseases, pregnancy or lactation. Diagnoses were established on the basis of clinical symptoms, serum thyroxine and TRAb, thyroid ultrasound, and orbital computed tomography. Ficoll-Paque density gradient centrifugation was used to isolate PBMCs from about 9 ml of fresh peripheral blood. Total RNA was extracted using Trizol reagent, and RNA quality was assessed on an Agilent 2100 Bioanalyzer.

The rearranged segments are TRBV12-3 or TRBV12-4 and TRBJ2-2; the junction holds 12 bases that match TRBD1. The receptor was isolated from a woman between 18 and 29 years old with Graves' hyperthyroidism. Material for sequencing was blood. The CDR3 corresponds to CASSPGTGGADTGELFF. The DNA reads as follows: TGTGCCAGCAGTCCCGGGACAGGGGGCGCGGACACCGGGGAGCTGTTTTTT.